These T cell receptor beta chains were read from a single sample in a study of blood T cell repertoires in COVID-19. Libraries were prepared by immunoSEQ multiplex PCR; TCRdb keeps only in-frame clonotypes and omits some of them. This sample has 150,000 to 200,000 clones, with roughly 90% found just once. Material for sequencing was peripheral blood. The receptors here all came from a young man with COVID-19, enrolled during active disease. Both conserved end residues are part of each CDR3. Fields, in order: clone size, D gene, J gene, V gene, CDR3 DNA, CDR3 protein. D genes are given only for firm matches. Expanded clones are given a class, and other clones once, few, many or no size at all.

size: NA
D: NA
J: TRBJ2-2
V: TRBV18
DNA: TGTGCCAGCTCTCTCAGAGCAGGGACCGGGGAGCTGTTTTTT
CDR3: CASSLRAGTGELFF

size: few
D: TRBD1
J: TRBJ2-7
V: TRBV19
DNA: TGTGCCAGTAGTCCCCGGACAGGGGGAATCTACGAGCAGTACTTC
CDR3: CASSPRTGGIYEQYF

size: NA
D: NA
J: TRBJ1-5
V: TRBV4-2
DNA: TGTGCCAGCAGCCCCCTTGGCAATCAGCCCCAGCATTTT
CDR3: CASSPLGNQPQHF

size: NA
D: TRBD1
J: TRBJ1-1
V: TRBV5-1
DNA: TGCGCCAGCAACGCCGGGACAGGGAACACTGAAGCTTTCTTT
CDR3: CASNAGTGNTEAFF

size: NA
D: TRBD1
J: TRBJ2-7
V: TRBV10-3
DNA: TGTGCCATCAGTGAGTCGGTTAGACAACAGGGGGCTGCGTACTTC
CDR3: CAISESVRQQGAAYF

size: few
D: TRBD2
J: TRBJ2-2
V: TRBV9
DNA: TGTGCCAGCAGCGAGGCCGGGACTAGCAGACGAGCGAACACCGGGGAGCTGTTTTTT
CDR3: CASSEAGTSRRANTGELFF

size: NA
D: TRBD1
J: TRBJ1-1
V: TRBV9
DNA: TGTGCCAGCAGCTCCGACAGGGCAGTTGAAGCTTTCTTT
CDR3: CASSSDRAVEAFF

size: NA
D: TRBD1
J: TRBJ2-1
V: TRBV11-3
DNA: TGTGCCAGCAGCCCAGGGACAGGTTTGGGTCCCGTAGGGGAGCAGTTCTTC
CDR3: CASSPGTGLGPVGEQFF

size: NA
D: NA
J: TRBJ1-2
V: TRBV19
DNA: TGTGCCAGCTCTGTAGGCGGCTTAAGCTATGGCTACACCTTC
CDR3: CASSVGGLSYGYTF

size: NA
D: NA
J: TRBJ2-1
V: TRBV6-6
DNA: TGTGCCAGCCTAAAGACTTCGAGCTCCTACAATGAGCAGTTCTTC
CDR3: CASLKTSSSYNEQFF

size: once
D: NA
J: TRBJ1-2
V: TRBV15
DNA: TGTGCCACCAGCAGCCGAAACAGGATACACTTCTATGGCTACACCTTC
CDR3: CATSSRNRIHFYGYTF

size: NA
D: TRBD1
J: TRBJ1-4
V: TRBV11-2
DNA: TGTGCCAGCAGCGAGGACAGGCCGCGGGAAAAACTGTTTTTT
CDR3: CASSEDRPREKLFF

size: few
D: NA
J: TRBJ1-4
V: TRBV4-3
DNA: TGCGCCAGCAGCCAAGATACAGGGATGAATGAAAAACTGTTTTTT
CDR3: CASSQDTGMNEKLFF

size: NA
D: TRBD1
J: TRBJ1-2
V: TRBV4-1
DNA: TGCGCCAGCAGCCACCCTGGACAGGGGCCTTATGGCTACACCTTC
CDR3: CASSHPGQGPYGYTF

size: NA
D: NA
J: TRBJ1-5
V: TRBV21-1
DNA: TGTGCCAGAGAGAGGCAGCCCCAGCATTTT
CDR3: CARERQPQHF

size: few
D: TRBD1
J: TRBJ2-7
V: TRBV10-1
DNA: TGCGCCAGCAAAAGAAGACAGGGTGGCTACGAGCAGTACTTC
CDR3: CASKRRQGGYEQYF

size: NA
D: TRBD1
J: TRBJ1-1
V: TRBV3-1/TRBV3-2
DNA: TGTGCCAGCAGCTATGGACAGGGGAACACTGAAGCTTTCTTT
CDR3: CASSYGQGNTEAFF

size: NA
D: TRBD2
J: TRBJ2-1
V: TRBV5-4
DNA: TGTGCCAGCAGCGTTAGCGGGGGGGTTAAGTACAATGAGCAGTTCTTC
CDR3: CASSVSGGVKYNEQFF

size: NA
D: NA
J: TRBJ1-4
V: TRBV5-1
DNA: TGCGCCAGCAGCCGAAACAGTGAAAAACTGTTTTTT
CDR3: CASSRNSEKLFF

size: NA
D: NA
J: TRBJ2-7
V: TRBV21-1
DNA: TGTGCCAGCAGCAAAGGGCAGGACAGGAGATCCTACGAGCAGTACTTC
CDR3: CASSKGQDRRSYEQYF

size: few
D: NA
J: TRBJ2-7
V: TRBV27
DNA: TGTGCCAGCAGTTTGGATCCTAGCTCCTACGAGCAGTACTTC
CDR3: CASSLDPSSYEQYF

size: NA
D: TRBD1
J: TRBJ1-1
V: TRBV19
DNA: TGTGCCAGTAGTATGGGACAGAAAAGATTTGAAGCTTTCTTT
CDR3: CASSMGQKRFEAFF

size: few
D: NA
J: TRBJ2-1
V: TRBV6-4
DNA: TGTGCCAGCCATAGCGGCCGGGATTACAATGAGCAGTTCTTC
CDR3: CASHSGRDYNEQFF

size: NA
D: NA
J: TRBJ1-2
V: TRBV5-1
DNA: TGCGCCAGCAGCACACGACCGACAGAGTGGAGTGGCTACACCTTC
CDR3: CASSTRPTEWSGYTF

size: NA
D: NA
J: TRBJ2-1
V: TRBV5-4
DNA: TGTGCCAGCAGCATCCTGACAGGAATTTCCTACAATGAGCAGTTCTTC
CDR3: CASSILTGISYNEQFF

size: NA
D: NA
J: TRBJ1-3
V: TRBV6-6
DNA: TGTGCCAGCAGCTGGGCCCTGGGCAGCTCTGGAAACACCATATATTTT
CDR3: CASSWALGSSGNTIYF

size: NA
D: TRBD1
J: TRBJ1-2
V: TRBV6-5
DNA: TGTGCCAGCACCTCAGGGGGCGCGGAGAACTATGGCTACACCTTC
CDR3: CASTSGGAENYGYTF

size: NA
D: NA
J: TRBJ1-1
V: TRBV6-5
DNA: TGTGCCAGCAGTCGAAGGGAGACGGACACTGAAGCTTTCTTT
CDR3: CASSRRETDTEAFF

size: NA
D: TRBD1
J: TRBJ1-1
V: TRBV7-2
DNA: TGTGCCAGCAGCGGACAGGGGGTGTATACTGAAGCTTTCTTT
CDR3: CASSGQGVYTEAFF

size: NA
D: NA
J: TRBJ1-1
V: TRBV6-6
DNA: TGTGCCAGCATGCGCCACTTGGGGCAGCAAGCTTTCTTT
CDR3: CASMRHLGQQAFF

size: NA
D: NA
J: TRBJ1-1
V: TRBV7-9
DNA: TGTGCCAGCAGCTTAAGGGGGTACCCTGAAGCTTTCTTT
CDR3: CASSLRGYPEAFF

size: NA
D: TRBD1
J: TRBJ2-2
V: TRBV5-6
DNA: TGTGCCAGCAGCCCGACAGGGTCGAACACCGGGGAGCTGTTTTTT
CDR3: CASSPTGSNTGELFF